This T cell receptor (beta chain) was captured by sequencing in a study of OX40 agonist ivuxolimab in advanced cancers. Autoimmune disease history or systemic immunosuppression excluded patients. Generated by immunoSEQ multiplex PCR, the TCRdb table keeps only in-frame clones and is missing some. The table has roughly 80,000 clones, 80% to 90% seen once; the top ten hold around 0.76%. The germline CDR1 and CDR2 sequences are SQVTM and ANQGSEA. The CDR3 loop spans 15 amino acids. Trimming removed 4 bases from V and 7 bases from J, with 23 bases in between. The V call is TRBV29-1, the J call TRBJ2-7, with D uncertain. This sample comprised CD4+ or CD8+ T cells sorted from blood, obtained in a trial of the OX40 agonist ivuxolimab. The receptor comes from an adult with an advanced solid tumor such as melanoma, head and neck, liver or kidney cancer. The CDR3 protein is CSVGSTHLASGEQYF. DNA of the CDR3: TGCAGCGTTGGGTCGACACACCTGGCGTCTGGTGAGCAGTACTTC.